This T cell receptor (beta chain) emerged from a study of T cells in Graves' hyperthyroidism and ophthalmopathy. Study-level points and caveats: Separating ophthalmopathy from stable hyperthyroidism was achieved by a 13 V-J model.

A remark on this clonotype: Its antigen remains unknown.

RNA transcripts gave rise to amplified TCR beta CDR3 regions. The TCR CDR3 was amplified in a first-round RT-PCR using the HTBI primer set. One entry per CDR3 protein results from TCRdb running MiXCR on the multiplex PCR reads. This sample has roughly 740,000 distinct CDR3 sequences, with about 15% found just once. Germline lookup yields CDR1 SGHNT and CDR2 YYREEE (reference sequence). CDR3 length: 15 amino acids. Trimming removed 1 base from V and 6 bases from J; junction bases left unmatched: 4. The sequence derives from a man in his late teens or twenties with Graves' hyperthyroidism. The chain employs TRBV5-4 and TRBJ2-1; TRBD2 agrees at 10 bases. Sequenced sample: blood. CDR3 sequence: CASSLSSGSSNEQFF. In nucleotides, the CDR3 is TGTGCCAGCAGCTTGTCTAGCGGGAGCTCCAATGAGCAGTTCTTC.